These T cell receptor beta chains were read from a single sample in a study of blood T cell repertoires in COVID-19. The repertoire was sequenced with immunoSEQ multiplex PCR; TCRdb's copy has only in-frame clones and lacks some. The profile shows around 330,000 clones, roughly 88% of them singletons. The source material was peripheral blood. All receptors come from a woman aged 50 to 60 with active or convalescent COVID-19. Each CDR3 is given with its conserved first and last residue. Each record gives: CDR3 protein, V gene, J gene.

CASSLRRLAGASYEQYF	TRBV7-9	TRBJ2-7
CASSFNRGQEEKLFF	TRBV13	TRBJ1-4
CASSQVSGGHNEQFF	TRBV4-2	TRBJ2-1
CASSYRQNNQPQHF	TRBV6-5	TRBJ1-5
CASSLAQVNQPQHF	TRBV7-2	TRBJ1-5
CATSDPDRAEQYF	TRBV24-1	TRBJ2-7
CASSFGGSVVEYEQYF	TRBV28	TRBJ2-7
CAISESQGRNTEAFF	TRBV10-3	TRBJ1-1
CASSSLAGAYEQYF	TRBV18	TRBJ2-7
CAWSITGTGSGYTF	TRBV30	TRBJ1-2
CSVLRGNTEAFF	TRBV29-1	TRBJ1-1
CASSLVGLARANF	TRBV7-9	TRBJ2-5
CASEGTESSYEQYF	TRBV6-6	TRBJ2-7
CASTGWGGGYNSPLHF	TRBV28	TRBJ1-6
CASSESWAGYTF	TRBV10-2	TRBJ1-2
CASSGTTLGTDTQYF	TRBV2	TRBJ2-3
CASSPGAGEQYF	TRBV6-2/TRBV6-3	TRBJ2-7
CASRPPGGGSNQPQHF	TRBV28	TRBJ1-5
CASSLAPGSGNTIYF	TRBV7-8	TRBJ1-3
CASSPQQGEDEKLFF	TRBV18	TRBJ1-4
CASSLEGVGYTF	TRBV7-8	TRBJ1-2
CSVRESYNEQFF	TRBV29-1	TRBJ2-1
CASSLAGGWDTEAFF	TRBV18	TRBJ1-1
CASSLAGGVEAFF	TRBV5-4	TRBJ1-1
CASSPGEGREKLFF	TRBV11-2	TRBJ1-4
CASSSSDRGTEAFF	TRBV11-2	TRBJ1-1
CASSASGGPDYNEQFF	TRBV5-4	TRBJ2-1
CASSSPGDSYGYTF	TRBV19	TRBJ1-2
CAIAGSPNQPQHF	TRBV10-3	TRBJ1-5
CASSSGRRETQYF	TRBV19	TRBJ2-5
CASSLGGGADTQYF	TRBV5-4	TRBJ2-3
CASSYRGYSEAFF	TRBV6-2/TRBV6-3	TRBJ1-1
CSAGDTRYEQYF	TRBV29-1	TRBJ2-7
CASSLYGGGFNEKLFF	TRBV7-2	TRBJ1-4
CASSWASGRRGSYEQYF	TRBV27	TRBJ2-7
CAWTRTGYFTEAFF	TRBV30	TRBJ1-1
CASSFPSGTSGGPTGELFF	TRBV13	TRBJ2-2
CASRLTGGGGRNQPQHF	TRBV28	TRBJ1-5
CASTIQRPGRAFF	TRBV12-3/TRBV12-4	TRBJ1-1
CASSPQGDTEAFF	TRBV18	TRBJ1-1
CASSLSGNYGYTF	TRBV28	TRBJ1-2
CASSKGSGGYEQYF	TRBV19	TRBJ2-7
CASSAEGAAEAFF	TRBV6-4	TRBJ1-1
CASSTGLGYTF	TRBV12-3/TRBV12-4	TRBJ1-2